This TCR beta chain was identified during a study of T-cell reconstitution after alpha-beta-depleted transplantation in children. The TCRbeta library was prepared with unique molecular identifiers. TCRdb re-called the PCR reads with MiXCR, one entry per CDR3 protein. The table lists a few hundred thousand distinct CDR3 sequences, 20% of them singletons. This clonotype was seen a handful of times. V was cut by 3 bases and J by 5 bases, with 10 bases left in between. The CDR3 loop spans 13 amino acids. CDR1 and CDR2 from the germline V gene are MDHEN and SYDVKM. The sequence was collected from a human donor who donated a stem cell graft to a child with acute myeloid leukemia. V usage is TRBV28 and J usage is TRBJ2-5; D remains unclear. The material was PBMCs from the stem cell graft donor, obtained from the stem cell graft. The CDR3 DNA reads as TGTGCCAGCAGTTTCCTAGGTGGGGAGACCCAGTACTTC. Amino acid sequence: CASSFLGGETQYF. The whole variable domain, filled in from reference TRBV28 and TRBJ2-5, reads DVKVTQSSRYLVKRTGEKVFLECVQDMDHENMFWYRQDPGLGLRLIYFSYDVKMKEKGDIPEGYSVSREKKERFSLILESASTNQTSMYLCASSFLGGETQYFGPGTRLLVL.